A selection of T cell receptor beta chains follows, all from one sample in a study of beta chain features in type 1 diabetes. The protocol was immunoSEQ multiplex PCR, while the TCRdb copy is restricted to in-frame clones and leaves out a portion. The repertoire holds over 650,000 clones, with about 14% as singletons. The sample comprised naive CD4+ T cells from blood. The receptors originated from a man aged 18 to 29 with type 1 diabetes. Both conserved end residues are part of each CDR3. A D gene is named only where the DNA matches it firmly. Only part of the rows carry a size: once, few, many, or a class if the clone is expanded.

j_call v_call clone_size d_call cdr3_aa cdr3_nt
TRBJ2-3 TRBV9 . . CASSVGIGTDTQYF TGTGCCAGCAGCGTAGGGATTGGCACAGATACGCAGTATTTT
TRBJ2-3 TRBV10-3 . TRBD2 CAISKLAGGRMDTQYF TGTGCCATCAGTAAACTAGCGGGAGGCCGCATGGATACGCAGTATTTT
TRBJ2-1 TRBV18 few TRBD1 CASSPPPGQGTEQFF TGTGCCAGCTCACCACCCCCGGGACAGGGGACTGAGCAGTTCTTC
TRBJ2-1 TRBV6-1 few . CASSVDRGLSGNEQFF TGTGCCAGCAGTGTAGACAGGGGACTAAGTGGGAATGAGCAGTTCTTC
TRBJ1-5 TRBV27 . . CASSLWGNGQPQHF TGTGCCAGCAGTTTATGGGGGAATGGTCAGCCCCAGCATTTT
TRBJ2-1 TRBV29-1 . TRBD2 CSVTTSGTYNEQFF TGCAGCGTTACGACTAGCGGGACGTACAATGAGCAGTTCTTC
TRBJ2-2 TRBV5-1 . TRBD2 CASSLSPASGTGELFF TGCGCCAGCAGCTTGTCCCCGGCTAGCGGCACCGGGGAGCTGTTTTTT
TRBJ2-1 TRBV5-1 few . CASSLGGHNEQFF TGCGCCAGCAGCTTGGGAGGGCACAATGAGCAGTTCTTC
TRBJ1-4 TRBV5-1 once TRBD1 CASSYRQGTNEKLFF TGCGCCAGCAGCTATAGACAGGGGACTAATGAAAAACTGTTTTTT
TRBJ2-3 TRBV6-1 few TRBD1 CASRKRTGLTDTQYF TGTGCCAGCAGGAAAAGGACAGGGCTTACAGATACGCAGTATTTT
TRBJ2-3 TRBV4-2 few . CASSQERGGGHTDTQYF TGTGCCAGCAGCCAAGAGAGGGGCGGGGGCCACACAGATACGCAGTATTTT
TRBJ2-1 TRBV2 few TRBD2 CASSPALAGGYEQFF TGTGCCAGCAGTCCGGCGCTAGCGGGAGGTTATGAGCAGTTCTTC
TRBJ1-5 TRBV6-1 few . CASSATRGISNQPQHF TGTGCCAGCAGTGCAACACGGGGGATTAGCAATCAGCCCCAGCATTTT
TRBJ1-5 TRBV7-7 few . CASSLGQNQPQHF TGTGCTAGCAGCTTAGGACAGAATCAGCCCCAGCATTTT
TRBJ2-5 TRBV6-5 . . CASSYSISETQYF TGTGCCAGCAGTTACTCGATTTCCGAGACCCAGTACTTC
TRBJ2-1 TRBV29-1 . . CSLVRGSYNEQFF TGCAGCCTTGTCCGAGGATCCTACAATGAGCAGTTCTTC
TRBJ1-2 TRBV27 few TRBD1 CASREPGQGALGYTF TGTGCCAGCAGAGAACCGGGACAGGGGGCGCTTGGCTACACCTTC
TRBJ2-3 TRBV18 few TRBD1 CASSRGQGRTDTQYF TGTGCCAGCTCACGCGGACAGGGGCGCACAGATACGCAGTATTTT
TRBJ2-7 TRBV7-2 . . CASSSQLDYAFEQYF TGTGCCAGCAGCTCCCAACTAGACTATGCTTTCGAGCAGTACTTC
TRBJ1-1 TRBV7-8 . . CASSFDRLNTEAFF TGTGCCAGCAGCTTCGACAGGTTGAACACTGAAGCTTTCTTT
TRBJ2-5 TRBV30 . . CAWAQGRYLGETQYF TGTGCCTGGGCACAGGGTCGGTATTTGGGAGAGACCCAGTACTTC
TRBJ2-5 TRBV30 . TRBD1 CAWSSNPRDRGIETQYF TGTGCCTGGAGTTCTAACCCCAGGGACAGGGGGATAGAGACCCAGTACTTC
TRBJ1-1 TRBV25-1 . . CASSEYEGPTEAFF TGTGCCAGCAGTGAATATGAGGGACCCACTGAAGCTTTCTTT
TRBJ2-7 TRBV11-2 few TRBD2 CASSAAGGGISYEQYF TGTGCCAGCAGCGCCGCGGGGGGCGGGATCTCCTACGAGCAGTACTTC
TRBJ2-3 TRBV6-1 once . CASSEFRSADTQYF TGTGCCAGCAGTGAATTTAGGAGCGCAGATACGCAGTATTTT
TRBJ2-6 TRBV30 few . CAWIDGPLNSGANVLTF TGTGCCTGGATAGATGGACCGCTGAACTCTGGGGCCAACGTCCTGACTTTC
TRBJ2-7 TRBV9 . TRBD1 CASSVGLQGAGEQYF TGTGCCAGCAGCGTTGGATTACAGGGGGCTGGTGAGCAGTACTTC
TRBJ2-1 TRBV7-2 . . CASSLYLGWAGGENNEQFF TGTGCCAGCAGCTTATACCTTGGGTGGGCTGGTGGGGAAAACAATGAGCAGTTCTTC
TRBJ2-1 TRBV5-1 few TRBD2 CASSGGGLAGSSYNEQFF TGCGCCAGCAGCGGGGGCGGGCTAGCGGGGAGCTCCTACAATGAGCAGTTCTTC
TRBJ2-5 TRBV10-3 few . CAISEGGSRETQYF TGTGCCATCAGTGAGGGAGGGAGCCGAGAGACCCAGTACTTC
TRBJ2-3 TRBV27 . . CASSSSLGRLSPLSTDTQYF .